This T cell receptor (beta chain) was recorded in a study of identical twins. General study points: There is a chance that invariant MAIT and iNKT cells partially muddied zero-insertion analyses. Modelling approaches yielded underestimates of out-of-frame TCR alpha sharing between monozygotic twins. Twin pairs had excess sharing that was weaker in beta out-of-frame sequences.

Each CDR3 protein is one row after TCRdb ran MiXCR on the 5' RACE reads. This table has hundreds of thousands of distinct CDR3 sequences, roughly 7% appearing once. Germline CDR1 MNHEY, CDR2 SVGEGT. Trimming took 4 bases from V and 4 from J; bases not matched to a gene: 4. The CDR3 covers 14 residues. In this sample, this clonotype turned up a few times. Antigen: not known. This same sample was also part of a study on yellow fever vaccine responses in identical twins.

Sample: memory (CD45RO+) T cells sorted from blood. This clonotype originated in a woman younger than 30 in good health. This rearrangement joins TRBV6-2 or TRBV6-3 to TRBJ2-7; 10 bases agree with TRBD2. The CDR3 DNA reads TGTGCCAGCAGTTCCATACTAGCGGGGTACGAGCAGTACGTC. Amino acid sequence: CASSSILAGYEQYV.